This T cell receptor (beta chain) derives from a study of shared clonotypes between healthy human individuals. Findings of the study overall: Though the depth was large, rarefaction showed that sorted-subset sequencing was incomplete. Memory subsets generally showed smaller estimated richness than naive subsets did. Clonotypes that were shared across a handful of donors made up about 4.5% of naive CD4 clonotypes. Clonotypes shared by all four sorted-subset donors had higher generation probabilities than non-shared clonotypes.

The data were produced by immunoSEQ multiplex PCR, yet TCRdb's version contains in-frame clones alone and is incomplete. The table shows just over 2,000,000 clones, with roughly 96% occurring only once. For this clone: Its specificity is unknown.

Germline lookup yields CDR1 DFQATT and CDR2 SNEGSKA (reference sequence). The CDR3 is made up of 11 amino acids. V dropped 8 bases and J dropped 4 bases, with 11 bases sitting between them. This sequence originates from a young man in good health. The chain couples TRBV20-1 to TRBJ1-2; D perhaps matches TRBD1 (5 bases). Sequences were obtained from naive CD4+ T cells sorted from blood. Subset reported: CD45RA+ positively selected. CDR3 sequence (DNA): TGCAGTCTTTCGGGGCCCTATGGCTACACCTTC. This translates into CSLSGPYGYTF.